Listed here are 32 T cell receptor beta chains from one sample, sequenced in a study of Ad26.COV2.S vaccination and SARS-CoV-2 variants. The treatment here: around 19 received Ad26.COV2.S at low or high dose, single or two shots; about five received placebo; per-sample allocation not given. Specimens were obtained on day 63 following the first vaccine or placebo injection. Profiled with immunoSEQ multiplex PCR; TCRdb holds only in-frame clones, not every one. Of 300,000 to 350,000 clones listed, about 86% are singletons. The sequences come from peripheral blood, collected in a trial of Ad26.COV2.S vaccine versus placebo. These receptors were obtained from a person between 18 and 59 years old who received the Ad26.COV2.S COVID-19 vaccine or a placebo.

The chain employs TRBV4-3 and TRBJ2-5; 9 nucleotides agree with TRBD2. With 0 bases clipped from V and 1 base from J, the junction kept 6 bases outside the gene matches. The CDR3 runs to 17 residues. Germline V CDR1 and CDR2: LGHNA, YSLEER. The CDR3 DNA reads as TGCGCCAGCAGCCAAGATTATACTAGCGGGCGCCAAGAGACCCAGTACTTC. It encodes CASSQDYTSGRQETQYF.

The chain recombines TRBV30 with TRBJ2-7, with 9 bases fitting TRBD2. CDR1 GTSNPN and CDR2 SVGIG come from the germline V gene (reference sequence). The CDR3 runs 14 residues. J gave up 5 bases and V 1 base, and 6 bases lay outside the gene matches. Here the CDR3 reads CAWSAGLAFHEQYF. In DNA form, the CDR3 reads TGTGCCTGGAGTGCCGGACTAGCGTTTCACGAGCAGTACTTC.

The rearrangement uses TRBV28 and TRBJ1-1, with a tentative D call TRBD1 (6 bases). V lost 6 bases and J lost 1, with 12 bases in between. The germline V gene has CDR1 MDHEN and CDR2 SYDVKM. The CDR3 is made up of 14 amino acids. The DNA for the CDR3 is TGTGCCAGCAGCTCCACCAGGGGGAACACTGAAGCTTTCTTT. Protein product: CASSSTRGNTEAFF.

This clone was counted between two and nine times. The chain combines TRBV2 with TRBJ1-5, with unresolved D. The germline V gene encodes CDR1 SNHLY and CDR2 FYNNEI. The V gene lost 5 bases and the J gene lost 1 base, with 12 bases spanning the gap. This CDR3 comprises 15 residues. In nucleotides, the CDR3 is TGTGCCAGCAGTCCCGGACCGTTAAGCAATCAGCCCCAGCATTTT. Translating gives CASSPGPLSNQPQHF.

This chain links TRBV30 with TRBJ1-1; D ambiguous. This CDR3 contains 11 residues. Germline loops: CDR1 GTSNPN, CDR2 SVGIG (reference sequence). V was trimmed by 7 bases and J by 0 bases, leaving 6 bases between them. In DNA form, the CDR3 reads TGTGCCTCTGCAATGAACACTGAAGCTTTCTTT. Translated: CASAMNTEAFF.

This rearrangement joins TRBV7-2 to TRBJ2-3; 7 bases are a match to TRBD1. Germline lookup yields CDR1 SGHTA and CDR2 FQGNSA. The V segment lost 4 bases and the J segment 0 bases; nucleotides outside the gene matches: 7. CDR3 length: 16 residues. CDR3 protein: CASSSRTGASTDTQYF. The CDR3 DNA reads TGTGCCAGCAGCTCCCGGACAGGAGCTAGCACAGATACGCAGTATTTT.

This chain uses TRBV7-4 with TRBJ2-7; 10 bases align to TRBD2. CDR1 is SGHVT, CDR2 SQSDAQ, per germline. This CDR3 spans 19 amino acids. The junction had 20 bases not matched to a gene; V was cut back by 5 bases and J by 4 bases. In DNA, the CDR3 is TGTGCCAGCAGCCAAACCTTATTAGCGGGGGGTCTCGGTTGGTACGAGCAGTACTTC. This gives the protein CASSQTLLAGGLGWYEQYF.

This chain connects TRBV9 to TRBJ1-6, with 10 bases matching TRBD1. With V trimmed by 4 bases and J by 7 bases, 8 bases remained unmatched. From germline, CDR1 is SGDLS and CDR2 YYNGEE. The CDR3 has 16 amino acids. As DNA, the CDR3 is TGTGCCAGCAGCAAAACGGAGGGACAGGGGAATTCACCCCTCCACTTT. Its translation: CASSKTEGQGNSPLHF.

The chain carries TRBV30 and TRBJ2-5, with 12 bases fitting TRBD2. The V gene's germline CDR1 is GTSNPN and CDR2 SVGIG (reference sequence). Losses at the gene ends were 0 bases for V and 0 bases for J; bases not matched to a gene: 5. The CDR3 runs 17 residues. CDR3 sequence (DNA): TGTGCCTGGAGTGTACCCACTAGCGGGGGGTACCAAGAGACCCAGTACTTC. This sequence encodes CAWSVPTSGGYQETQYF.

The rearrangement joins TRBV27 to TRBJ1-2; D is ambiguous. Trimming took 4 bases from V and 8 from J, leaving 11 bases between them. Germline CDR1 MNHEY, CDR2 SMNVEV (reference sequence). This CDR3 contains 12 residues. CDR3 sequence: CASSSSLEGYTF. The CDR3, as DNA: TGTGCCAGCAGTTCCTCCCTGGAAGGCTACACCTTC.

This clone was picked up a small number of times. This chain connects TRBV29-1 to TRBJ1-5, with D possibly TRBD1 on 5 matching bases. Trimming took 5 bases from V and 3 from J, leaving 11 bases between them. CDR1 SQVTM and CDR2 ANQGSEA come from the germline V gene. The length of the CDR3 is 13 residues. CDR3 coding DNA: TGCAGCGTTACCGACAGTATCAATCAGCCCCAGCATTTT. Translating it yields CSVTDSINQPQHF.

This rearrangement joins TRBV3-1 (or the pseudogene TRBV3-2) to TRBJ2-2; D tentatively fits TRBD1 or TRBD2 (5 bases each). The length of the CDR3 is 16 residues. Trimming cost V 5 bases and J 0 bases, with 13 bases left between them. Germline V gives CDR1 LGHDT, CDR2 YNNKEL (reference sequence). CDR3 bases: TGTGCCAGCAGCTGGGGGTATGTTACGAACACCGGGGAGCTGTTTTTT. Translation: CASSWGYVTNTGELFF.

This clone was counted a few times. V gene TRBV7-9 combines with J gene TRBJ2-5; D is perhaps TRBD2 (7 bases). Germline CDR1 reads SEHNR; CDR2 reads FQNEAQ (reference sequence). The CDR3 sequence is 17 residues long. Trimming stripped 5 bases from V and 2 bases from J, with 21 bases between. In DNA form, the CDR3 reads TGTGCCAGCAGCGCTCGGGGGAGGGGGAGCCTTCAAGAGACCCAGTACTTC. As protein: CASSARGRGSLQETQYF.

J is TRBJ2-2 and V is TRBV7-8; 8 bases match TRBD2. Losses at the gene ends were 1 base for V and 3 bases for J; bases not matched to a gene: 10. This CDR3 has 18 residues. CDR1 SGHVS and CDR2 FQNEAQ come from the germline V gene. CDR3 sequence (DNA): TGTGCCAGCAGCTTAGTGGCCGTCCAGCGGGGGTACACCGGGGAGCTGTTTTTT. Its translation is CASSLVAVQRGYTGELFF.

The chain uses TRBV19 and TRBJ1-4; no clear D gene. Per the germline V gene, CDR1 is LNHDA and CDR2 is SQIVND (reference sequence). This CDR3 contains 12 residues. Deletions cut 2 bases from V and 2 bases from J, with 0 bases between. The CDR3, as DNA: TGTGCCAGTAGTATAACTAATGAAAAACTGTTTTTT. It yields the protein CASSITNEKLFF.

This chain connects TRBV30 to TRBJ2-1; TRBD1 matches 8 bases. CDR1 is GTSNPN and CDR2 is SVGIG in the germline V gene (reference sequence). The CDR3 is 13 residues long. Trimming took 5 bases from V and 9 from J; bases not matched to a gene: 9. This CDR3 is CAWGPGQATEQFF. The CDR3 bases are TGTGCCTGGGGCCCGGGACAGGCAACTGAGCAGTTCTTC.

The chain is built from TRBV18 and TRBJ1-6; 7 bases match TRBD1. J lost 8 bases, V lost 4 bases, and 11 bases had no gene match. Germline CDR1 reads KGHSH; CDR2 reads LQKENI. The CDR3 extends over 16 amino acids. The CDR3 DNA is TGTGCCAGCTCACAAAACAGGGGACGGCAGGATTCACCCCTCCACTTT. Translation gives CASSQNRGRQDSPLHF.

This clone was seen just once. The CDR3 sequence is CASSPDPYYGYTF. CDR3 sequence (DNA): TGTGCCAGCAGCCCGGACCCCTACTATGGCTACACCTTC. The chain is built from TRBV12-3 or TRBV12-4 and TRBJ1-2; unclear D gene. Deletions cut 6 bases from V and 3 bases from J, with 11 bases between. The CDR3 is 13 amino acids.

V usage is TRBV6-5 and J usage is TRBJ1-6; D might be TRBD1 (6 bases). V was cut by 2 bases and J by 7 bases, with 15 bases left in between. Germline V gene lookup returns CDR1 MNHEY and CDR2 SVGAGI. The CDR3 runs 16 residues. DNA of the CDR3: TGTGCCAGCAGTTACGCCGGACAGCCAAGAAATTCACCCCTCCACTTT. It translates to CASSYAGQPRNSPLHF.

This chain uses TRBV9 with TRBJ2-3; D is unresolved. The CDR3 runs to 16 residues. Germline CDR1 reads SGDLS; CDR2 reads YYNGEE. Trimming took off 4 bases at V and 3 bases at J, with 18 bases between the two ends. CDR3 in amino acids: CASSPRPDPLTDTQYF. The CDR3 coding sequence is TGTGCCAGCAGCCCCCGGCCCGACCCCCTTACAGATACGCAGTATTTT.

Here the CDR3 reads CATSDKGWGYTF. In DNA form, the CDR3 reads TGTGCCACCAGTGATAAGGGCTGGGGCTACACCTTC. The chain employs TRBV24-1 and TRBJ1-2; D unclear. The CDR3 contains 12 residues. The V gene lost 3 bases and the J gene lost 8 bases, with 9 bases spanning the gap. From germline, CDR1 is KGHDR and CDR2 SFDVKD.

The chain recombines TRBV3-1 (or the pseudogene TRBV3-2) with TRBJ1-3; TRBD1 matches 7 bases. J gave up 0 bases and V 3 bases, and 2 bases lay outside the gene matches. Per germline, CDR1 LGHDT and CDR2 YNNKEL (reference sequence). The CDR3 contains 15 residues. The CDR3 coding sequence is TGTGCCAGCAGCCACGACAGGGCCTCTGGAAACACCATATATTTT. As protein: CASSHDRASGNTIYF.

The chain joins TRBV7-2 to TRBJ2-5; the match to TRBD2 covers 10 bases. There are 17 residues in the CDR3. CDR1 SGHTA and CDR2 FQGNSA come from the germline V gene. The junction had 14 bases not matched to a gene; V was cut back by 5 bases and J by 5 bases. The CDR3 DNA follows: TGTGCCAGCAGCCCTTATCAGCGGGGGGGGTTTAGGGAGACCCAGTACTTC. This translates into CASSPYQRGGFRETQYF.

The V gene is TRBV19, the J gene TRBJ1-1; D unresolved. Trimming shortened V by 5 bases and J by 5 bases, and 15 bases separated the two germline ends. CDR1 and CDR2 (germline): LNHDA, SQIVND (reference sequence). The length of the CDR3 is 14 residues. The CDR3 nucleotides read TGTGCCAGTAGTCCTCGACCGGCAGGTACTGAAGCTTTCTTT. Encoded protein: CASSPRPAGTEAFF.

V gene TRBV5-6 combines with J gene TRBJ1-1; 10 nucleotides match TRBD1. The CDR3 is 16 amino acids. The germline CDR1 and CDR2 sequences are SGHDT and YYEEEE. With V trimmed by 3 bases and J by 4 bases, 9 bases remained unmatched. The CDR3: CASSSGTGALRTEAFF. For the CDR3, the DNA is TGTGCCAGCAGCTCCGGGACAGGGGCTCTGCGCACTGAAGCTTTCTTT.

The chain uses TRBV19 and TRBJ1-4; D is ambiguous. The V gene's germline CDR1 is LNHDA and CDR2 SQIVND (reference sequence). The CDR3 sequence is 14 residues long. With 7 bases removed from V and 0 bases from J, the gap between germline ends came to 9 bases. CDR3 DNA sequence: TGTGCCAGTAATAAGCTTGCAACTAATGAAAAACTGTTTTTT. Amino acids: CASNKLATNEKLFF.

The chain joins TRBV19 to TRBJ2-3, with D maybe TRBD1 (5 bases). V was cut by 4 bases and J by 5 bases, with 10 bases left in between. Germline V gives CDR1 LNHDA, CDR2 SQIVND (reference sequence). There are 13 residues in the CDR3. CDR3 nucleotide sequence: TGTGCCAGTAGTAGGGGCCCGCAAGATACGCAGTATTTT. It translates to CASSRGPQDTQYF. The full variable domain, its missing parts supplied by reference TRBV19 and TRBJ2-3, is DGGITQSPKYLFRKEGQNVTLSCEQNLNHDAMYWYRQDPGQGLRLIYYSQIVNDFQKGDIAEGYSVSREKKESFPLTVTSAQKNPTAFYLCASSRGPQDTQYFGPGTRLTVL.

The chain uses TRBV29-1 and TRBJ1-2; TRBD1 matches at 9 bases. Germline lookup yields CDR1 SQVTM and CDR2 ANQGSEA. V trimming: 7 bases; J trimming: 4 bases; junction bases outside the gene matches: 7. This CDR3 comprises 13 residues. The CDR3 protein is CSAQGQGPYGYTF. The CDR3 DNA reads TGCAGCGCCCAGGGACAGGGTCCCTATGGCTACACCTTC.

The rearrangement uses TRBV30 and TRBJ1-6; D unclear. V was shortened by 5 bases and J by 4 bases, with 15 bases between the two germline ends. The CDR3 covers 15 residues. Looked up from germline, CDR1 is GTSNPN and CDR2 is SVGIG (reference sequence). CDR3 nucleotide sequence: TGTGCCTGGCTTCCCCGGGCAGATTATAATTCACCCCTCCACTTT. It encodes CAWLPRADYNSPLHF.

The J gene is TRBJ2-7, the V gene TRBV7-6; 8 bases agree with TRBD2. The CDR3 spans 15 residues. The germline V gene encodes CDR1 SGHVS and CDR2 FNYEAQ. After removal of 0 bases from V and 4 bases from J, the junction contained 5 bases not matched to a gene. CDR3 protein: CASSLASGASYEQYF. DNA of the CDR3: TGTGCCAGCAGCTTAGCTAGCGGGGCGTCTTACGAGCAGTACTTC.

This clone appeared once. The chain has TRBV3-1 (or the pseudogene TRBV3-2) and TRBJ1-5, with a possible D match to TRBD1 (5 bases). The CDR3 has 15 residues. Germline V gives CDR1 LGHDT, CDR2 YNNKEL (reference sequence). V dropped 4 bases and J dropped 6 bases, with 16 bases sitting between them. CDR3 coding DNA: TGTGCCAGCAGCCCCCTGGGAGGGGAAGGTCAGCCCCAGCATTTT. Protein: CASSPLGGEGQPQHF.

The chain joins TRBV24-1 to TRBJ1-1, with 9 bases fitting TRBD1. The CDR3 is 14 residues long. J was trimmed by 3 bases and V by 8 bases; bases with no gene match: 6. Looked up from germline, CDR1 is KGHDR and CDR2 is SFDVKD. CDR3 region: CATKQGQGYTEAFF. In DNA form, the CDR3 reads TGTGCCACCAAACAAGGACAGGGGTACACTGAAGCTTTCTTT.